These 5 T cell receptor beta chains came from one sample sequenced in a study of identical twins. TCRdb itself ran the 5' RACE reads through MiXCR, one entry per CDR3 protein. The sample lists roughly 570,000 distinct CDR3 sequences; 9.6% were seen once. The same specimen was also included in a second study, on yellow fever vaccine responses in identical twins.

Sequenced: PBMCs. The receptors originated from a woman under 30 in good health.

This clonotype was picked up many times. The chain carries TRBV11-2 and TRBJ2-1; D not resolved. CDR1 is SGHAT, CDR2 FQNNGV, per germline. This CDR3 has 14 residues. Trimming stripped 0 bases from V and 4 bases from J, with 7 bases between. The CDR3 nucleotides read TGTGCCAGCAGCTTAGATGAGCCATACAATGAGCAGTTCTTC. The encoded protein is CASSLDEPYNEQFF.

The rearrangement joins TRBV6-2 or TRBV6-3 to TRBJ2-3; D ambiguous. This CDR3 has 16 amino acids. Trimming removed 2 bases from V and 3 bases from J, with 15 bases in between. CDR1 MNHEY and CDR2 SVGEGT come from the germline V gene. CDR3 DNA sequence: TGTGCCAGCAGTTACGGGCAGACCGGAGCGACAGATACGCAGTATTTT. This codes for CASSYGQTGATDTQYF.

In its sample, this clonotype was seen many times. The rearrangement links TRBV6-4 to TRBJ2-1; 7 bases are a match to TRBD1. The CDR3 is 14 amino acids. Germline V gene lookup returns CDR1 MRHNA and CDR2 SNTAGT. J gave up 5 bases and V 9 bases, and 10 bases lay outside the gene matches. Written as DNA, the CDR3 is TGTGCCAGTTCCTGGGACAGTGAAAACAATGAGCAGTTCTTC. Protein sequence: CASSWDSENNEQFF.

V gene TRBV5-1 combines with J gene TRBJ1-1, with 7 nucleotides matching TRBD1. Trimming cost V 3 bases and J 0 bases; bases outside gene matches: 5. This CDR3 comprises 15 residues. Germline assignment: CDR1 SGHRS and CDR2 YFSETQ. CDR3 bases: TGCGCCAGCAGCTGGGGGACAGTTCTGAACACTGAAGCTTTCTTT. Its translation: CASSWGTVLNTEAFF.

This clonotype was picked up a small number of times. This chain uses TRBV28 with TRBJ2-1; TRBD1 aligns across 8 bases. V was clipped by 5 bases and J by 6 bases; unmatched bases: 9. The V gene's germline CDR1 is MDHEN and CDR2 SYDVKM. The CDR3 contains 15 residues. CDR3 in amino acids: CASSPWTGRGNEQFF. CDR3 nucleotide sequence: TGTGCCAGCAGTCCCTGGACAGGGAGAGGCAATGAGCAGTTCTTC.